This T cell receptor beta chain was sequenced in a study of cytomegalovirus exposure and HLA in healthy donors. Study-wide points: TCR beta chains numbering under 200 were designated cytomegalovirus-associated.

Profiled with immunoSEQ multiplex PCR; TCRdb holds only in-frame clones, not every one. The sample contains 330,000 or so clones, 86% of which appear only once. A note on this clone: The antigen remains unidentified.

V lost 0 bases, J lost 5 bases, and 8 bases lay in between. This CDR3 contains 14 residues. From germline, CDR1 is LGHNA and CDR2 YSLEER. The sequenced sample was PBMCs. The source of this sequence is a woman between 18 and 29 years old in good health and CMV-seronegative. The V call is TRBV4-3, the J call TRBJ2-1; D not certain. CDR3 nucleotides: TGCGCCAGCAGCCAAGATAATACAAACAATGAGCAGTTCTTC. Residues: CASSQDNTNNEQFF.